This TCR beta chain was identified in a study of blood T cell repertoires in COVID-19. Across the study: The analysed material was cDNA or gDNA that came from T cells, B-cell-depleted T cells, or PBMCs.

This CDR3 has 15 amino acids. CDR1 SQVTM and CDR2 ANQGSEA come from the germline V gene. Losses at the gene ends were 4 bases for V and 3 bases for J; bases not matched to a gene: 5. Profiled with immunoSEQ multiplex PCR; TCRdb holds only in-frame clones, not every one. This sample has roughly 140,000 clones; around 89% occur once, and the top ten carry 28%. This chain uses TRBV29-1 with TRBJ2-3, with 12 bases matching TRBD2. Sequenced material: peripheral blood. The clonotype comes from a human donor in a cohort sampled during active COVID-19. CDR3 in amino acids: CSVGLAGGQTDTQYF. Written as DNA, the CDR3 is TGCAGCGTTGGGCTAGCGGGGGGGCAGACAGATACGCAGTATTTT.